Listed below are T cell receptor beta chains from one sample, sequenced in a study of identical twins. Using its own MiXCR run on the 5' RACE reads, TCRdb lists one record per CDR3 protein. Of just under 650,000 distinct CDR3 sequences in the sample, roughly 7.2% were seen once. Another study also made use of these data, one on yellow fever vaccine responses in identical twins.

The specimen was PBMCs. Source of these receptors: a woman aged 18-29 years in good health. CDR3s include the opening cysteine and the closing phenylalanine or tryptophan. A D gene is named only where the DNA matches it firmly. Only some rows state a clone size, as once, few, many or a class for expanded clones.

TRBV6-1	.	TRBJ1-4	many	TGTGCCAGCAGTCCAAGGCGGAATGAAAAACTGTTTTTT	CASSPRRNEKLFF
TRBV5-1	.	TRBJ2-1	many	TGCGCCAGCAGCTTGGAGGGCGAGACTAGTCACTATGAGCAGTTCTTC	CASSLEGETSHYEQFF
TRBV25-1	.	TRBJ1-2	few	TGTGCCAGCAGTGAAGGGACATCTTATGGCTACACCTTC	CASSEGTSYGYTF
TRBV11-2	.	TRBJ2-2	.	TGTGCCAGCAGCTTAGTTGAGGGGCGTGGCACCGGGGAGCTGTTTTTT	CASSLVEGRGTGELFF
TRBV10-3	TRBD1	TRBJ1-2	many	TGTGCCACCGGACAGGGCCAATATGGCTACACCTTC	CATGQGQYGYTF
TRBV2	TRBD2	TRBJ2-1	.	TGTGCCTTCAGACCCGGACTAGCCCAGCTTTCCTCCTACAATGAGCAGTTCTTC	CAFRPGLAQLSSYNEQFF
TRBV6-1	TRBD1	TRBJ1-2	few	TGTGCCAGCAGCCCCCTCGGACAGGTTGATGGCTACACCTTC	CASSPLGQVDGYTF
TRBV18	.	TRBJ2-1	.	TGTGCCAGCTCACCGCTGAGAGGTACGGATGAGCAGTTCTTC	CASSPLRGTDEQFF
TRBV10-3	.	TRBJ2-3	.	TGTGCCAGTTGGGACAGCACAGATACGCAGTATTTT	CASWDSTDTQYF
TRBV15	.	TRBJ2-3	few	TGTGCCACCAGCAGAGAGACTTTACTTACTAGCACAGATACGCAGTATTTT	CATSRETLLTSTDTQYF
TRBV10-3	TRBD1	TRBJ2-2	.	TGTGCCATCAGTGGGACCGGACAGGGAAGGGAGCTGTTTTTT	CAISGTGQGRELFF
TRBV27	.	TRBJ2-1	.	TGTGCCAGCAGCCTTAGCGGAATTACCTACAATGAGCAGTTCTTC	CASSLSGITYNEQFF
TRBV20-1	TRBD2	TRBJ2-1	few	TGCAGTGCTAGGGGGGGGACTAGCGGCTCCTACAATGAGCAGTTCTTC	CSARGGTSGSYNEQFF
TRBV4-1	.	TRBJ2-3	many	TGCGCCAGCAGCCACCGGGACTCCGAGGCTACAGATACGCAGTATTTT	CASSHRDSEATDTQYF
TRBV20-1	.	TRBJ1-3	few	TGCAGTGCTCGCTCTCCCCAGCCCCCTGGAAACACCATATATTTT	CSARSPQPPGNTIYF
TRBV28	TRBD2	TRBJ2-7	few	TGTGCCAGCAGCGCCGGCGTGGTCTGGGGAGGGCCCCACGAGCAGTACTTC	CASSAGVVWGGPHEQYF
TRBV11-2	.	TRBJ1-4	many	TGTGCCAGCAGCTTAGAGAGGTTAGGAGGACTGTTTTTT	CASSLERLGGLFF
TRBV12-3/TRBV12-4	TRBD1	TRBJ2-7	.	TGTGCCAGCAGCCCGACAGGGAAAAGCTCCTACGAGCAGTACTTC	CASSPTGKSSYEQYF
TRBV4-1	TRBD2	TRBJ2-1	few	TGCGCCAGCAGCCGATACCACCTAGCGGACTCCTACAATGAGCAGTTCTTC	CASSRYHLADSYNEQFF
TRBV5-1	.	TRBJ2-7	few	TGCGCCAGCAGCTTTGAGACAGGACCCTACGAGCAGTACTTC	CASSFETGPYEQYF
TRBV7-8	.	TRBJ2-1	many	TGTGCCAGCAGGGGGAGAGGAAGGGACAATGAGCAGTTCTTC	CASRGRGRDNEQFF
TRBV20-1	.	TRBJ2-5	many	TGCAGTGCCCGGGACGATGAAGAGACCCAGTACTTC	CSARDDEETQYF
TRBV28	TRBD1	TRBJ2-5	many	TGTGCCAGCAGTACGTGGACAGGGAAAGATGAACAAGAGACCCAGTACTTC	CASSTWTGKDEQETQYF
TRBV10-3	TRBD1	TRBJ1-1	many	TGTGCCATCAGTTTCCAGGAAGGGGGCCAGCAGAACACTGAAGCTTTCTTT	CAISFQEGGQQNTEAFF